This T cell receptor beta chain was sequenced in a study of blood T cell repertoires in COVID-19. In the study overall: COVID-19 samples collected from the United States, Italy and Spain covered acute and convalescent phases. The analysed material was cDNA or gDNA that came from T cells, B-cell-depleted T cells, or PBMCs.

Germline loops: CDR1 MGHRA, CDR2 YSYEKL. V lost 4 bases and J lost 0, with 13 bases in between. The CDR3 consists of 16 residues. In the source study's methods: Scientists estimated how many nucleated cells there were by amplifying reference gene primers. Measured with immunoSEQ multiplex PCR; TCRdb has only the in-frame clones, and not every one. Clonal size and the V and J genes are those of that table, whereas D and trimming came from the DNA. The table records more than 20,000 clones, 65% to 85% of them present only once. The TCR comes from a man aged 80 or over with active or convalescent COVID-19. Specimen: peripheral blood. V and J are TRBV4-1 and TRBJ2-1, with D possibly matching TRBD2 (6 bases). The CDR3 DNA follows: TGCGCCAGCAGCCGTTCTAGCGCATTCTCCTACAATGAGCAGTTCTTC. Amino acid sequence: CASSRSSAFSYNEQFF.